Following are 26 T cell receptor beta chains from one sample sequenced in a study of early T cells in non-severe SARS-CoV-2 infection (dated by TCRdb to the early 2020s). The method behind the library was 5' RACE. The sequencing machine was a NextSeq 500. TCRdb reprocessing: public reads trimmed at Q25 with fastp, clones called with MiXCR, in-frame beta chains kept. Each entry is one CDR3 protein sequence, shown with its most common DNA and genes. The sample contains around 58,000 distinct CDR3 sequences, 15% of them found a single time. The top ten clones comprise about a tenth of the sample. Sequenced material: whole blood, taken at baseline. Receptor source: an adult who was a healthcare worker with PCR-confirmed SARS-CoV-2 infection or an uninfected control (not recorded which).

This clonotype was found a few times. The chain is built from TRBV6-1 and TRBJ2-7; possibly TRBD1 or TRBD2 for D (5 bases each). V was pared by 0 bases and J by 3 bases, with 12 bases between. This CDR3 is built from 15 residues. Germline assignment: CDR1 MNHNS and CDR2 SASEGT. Written as DNA, the CDR3 is TGTGCCAGCAGTGAAGCAAACGAGGGGTACTACGAGCAGTACTTC. This codes for CASSEANEGYYEQYF.

This clonotype was recorded at least ten times. The J gene is TRBJ2-7, the V gene TRBV29-1; either TRBD1 or TRBD2 may fit D (5 bases each). The CDR3 length is 13 residues. Trimming shortened V by 4 bases and J by 2 bases, and 12 bases separated the two germline ends. Germline CDR1 is SQVTM and CDR2 is ANQGSEA. CDR3 in DNA: TGCAGCGTTGGCCGGGACGGTACCTACGAGCAGTACTTC. It codes for CSVGRDGTYEQYF.

This clonotype was seen a few times. The rearrangement joins TRBV5-5 to TRBJ2-5; 10 bases map to TRBD2. The CDR3 contains 15 residues. Germline-derived CDR1 and CDR2 are SGHKS and YYEKEE (reference sequence). J lost 5 bases, V lost 2 bases, and 6 bases had no gene match. CDR3 sequence (DNA): TGTGCCAGCAGCTTCGTGACTAGCGGGCGTGAGACCCAGTACTTC. Its translation is CASSFVTSGRETQYF.

This chain's CDR3 is CASSGGYYEQYF. The CDR3 DNA reads as TGTGCCAGCAGCGGGGGGTACTACGAGCAGTACTTC. The chain employs TRBV3-1 and TRBJ2-7; weak D call: TRBD2 (6 bases). Germline-derived CDR1 and CDR2 are LGHDT and YNNKEL (reference sequence). This CDR3 is 12 amino acids long. The germline V and J ends were trimmed by 5 bases and 3 bases, with 8 bases remaining between them.

The chain uses TRBV10-3 and TRBJ1-1; 10 positions match TRBD1. Germline CDR1 ENHRY, CDR2 SYGVKD. This CDR3 has 15 residues. J lost 5 bases, V lost 4 bases, and 7 bases had no gene match. CDR3 nucleotide sequence: TGTGCCATCAGTGTCGGGACAGGGGTGATGACTGAAGCTTTCTTT. This encodes CAISVGTGVMTEAFF.

V is TRBV12-3 or TRBV12-4 and J is TRBJ1-2; D is unresolved. The CDR3 is 12 amino acids. V lost 5 bases to trimming and J lost 2 bases, with 6 bases between them. Written as DNA, the CDR3 is TGTGCCAGCAGTCCAGAGAACTATGGCTACACCTTC. Its protein product is CASSPENYGYTF.

This clonotype was picked up a small number of times. The V call is TRBV29-1, the J call TRBJ1-3; D gene ambiguous. The V gene lost 3 bases and the J gene lost 4 bases, with 7 bases spanning the gap. Germline CDR1 is SQVTM and CDR2 is ANQGSEA. The CDR3 consists of 12 residues. Here the CDR3 reads CSVDGGGNTIYF. The DNA for the CDR3 is TGCAGCGTTGATGGCGGGGGAAACACCATATATTTT.

The CDR3 loop reads CSARAVDGMNTEAFF. The CDR3 DNA reads as TGCAGTGCTAGAGCTGTTGACGGCATGAACACTGAAGCTTTCTTT. V is TRBV20-1 and J is TRBJ1-1; D gene ambiguous. V lost 1 base and J lost 0, with 12 bases in between. CDR3 size: 15 residues. Germline V CDR1 and CDR2: DFQATT, SNEGSKA (reference sequence).

This clonotype was observed a handful of times. This chain links TRBV6-5 with TRBJ2-7, with D perhaps TRBD1 or TRBD2 (5 bases each). Per the germline V gene, CDR1 is MNHEY and CDR2 is SVGAGI. V lost 10 bases and J lost 2, with 15 bases in between. The CDR3 length is 13 residues. The CDR3 reads CATIDGTTYEQYF. Here the CDR3 DNA reads TGTGCCACCATAGACGGGACGACCTACGAGCAGTACTTC.

This rearrangement joins TRBV10-3 to TRBJ2-1; D gene ambiguous. The germline V gene has CDR1 ENHRY and CDR2 SYGVKD. The CDR3 has 15 amino acids. V dropped 0 bases and J dropped 6 bases, with 12 bases sitting between them. The CDR3 loop reads CAISESGSRSNEQFF. In nucleotides, the CDR3 is TGTGCCATCAGTGAGTCGGGTTCTAGGTCCAATGAGCAGTTCTTC.

This clonotype was seen ten or more times. The V call is TRBV10-1, the J call TRBJ1-1; TRBD1 is a possible D gene (6 bases). The V gene's germline CDR1 is WNHNN and CDR2 SYGVQD (reference sequence). V was shortened by 4 bases and J by 5 bases, with 14 bases between the two germline ends. The CDR3 spans 14 residues. This CDR3 reads CASSARGARTEAFF. CDR3 DNA sequence: TGCGCCAGCAGTGCTCGGGGGGCAAGGACTGAAGCTTTCTTT.

The chain carries TRBV20-1 and TRBJ2-3; tentative D call: TRBD2 (6 bases). With 2 bases removed from V and 1 base from J, the gap between germline ends came to 16 bases. CDR1 is DFQATT, CDR2 SNEGSKA, per germline (reference sequence). The CDR3 has 16 amino acids. The CDR3 loop is CSARPAGLRGTDTQYF. For the CDR3, the DNA is TGCAGTGCTAGACCCGCGGGGCTAAGGGGCACAGATACGCAGTATTTT.

The rearrangement uses TRBV20-1 and TRBJ2-7; a weak D match, TRBD2 (6 bases). This CDR3 has 11 residues. Germline CDR1 is DFQATT and CDR2 is SNEGSKA (reference sequence). The V end was cut by 7 bases, the J end by 4 bases, with 11 bases between. The chain's CDR3 is CSVHRGYEQYF. The CDR3 DNA follows: TGCAGTGTGCACCGGGGGTACGAGCAGTACTTC.

The chain employs TRBV20-1 and TRBJ2-7; 7 positions agree with TRBD1. Germline V gene sequence: CDR1 DFQATT, CDR2 SNEGSKA (reference sequence). With 4 bases clipped from V and 4 bases from J, the junction kept 10 bases outside the gene matches. This CDR3 comprises 14 residues. The CDR3 region has the DNA TGCAGTGCTACCCCGCGACAGGGTTCGTACGAGCAGTACTTC. Translating gives CSATPRQGSYEQYF.

This clonotype appeared a few times. The chain combines TRBV11-2 with TRBJ2-3; 14 bases are a match to TRBD2. V was pared by 5 bases and J by 2 bases, with 3 bases of the junction left unmatched. The CDR3 is 16 amino acids. Germline values: CDR1 SGHAT, CDR2 FQNNGV. CDR3 amino acids: CASSGTSGGFTDTQYF. The CDR3 DNA follows: TGTGCCAGCAGCGGGACTAGCGGGGGCTTCACAGATACGCAGTATTTT.

Judged by abundance, this clonotype is medium-sized. This chain joins TRBV14 and TRBJ2-3; no firm D call. Germline V CDR1 and CDR2: SGHDN, FVKESK. This CDR3 is 14 amino acids long. The germline V and J ends were trimmed by 0 bases and 3 bases, with 7 bases remaining between them. Here the CDR3 reads CASSQDRQTDTQYF. The CDR3 DNA follows: TGTGCCAGCAGCCAAGATCGCCAAACAGATACGCAGTATTTT.

By share, this clonotype ranks as medium-sized. The rearrangement uses TRBV6-5 and TRBJ2-4; either TRBD1 or TRBD2 may fit D (6 bases each). The CDR3 length is 12 residues. Trimming took off 5 bases at V and 8 bases at J, with 10 bases between the two ends. Germline V gene sequence: CDR1 MNHEY, CDR2 SVGAGI. The CDR3 DNA sequence: TGTGCCAGCAGTCGGAGGGGGGACATTCAGTACTTC. This codes for CASSRRGDIQYF.

In this sample, this clonotype turned up once. The V and J genes are TRBV20-1 and TRBJ2-1; 8 nucleotides agree with TRBD2. Germline V gives CDR1 DFQATT, CDR2 SNEGSKA (reference sequence). CDR3 length: 13 amino acids. The CDR3 DNA reads TGCAGCCCGCGGGGGGTTACCTACAATGAGCAGTTCTTC. Its protein is CSPRGVTYNEQFF.

In this sample, this clonotype turned up a few times. The chain links TRBV11-2 to TRBJ2-7; the D is unclear. The CDR3 covers 15 residues. The V and J ends lost 7 bases and 2 bases respectively, with 18 bases between them. CDR1 is SGHAT and CDR2 is FQNNGV in the germline V gene. Written as DNA, the CDR3 is TGTGCCAGCACCCAATCTATGACTCGTACCTACGAGCAGTACTTC. This translates into CASTQSMTRTYEQYF.

This clonotype counts as medium-sized (0.01 to 0.1%). The genes are TRBV11-2 and TRBJ2-1; D gene ambiguous. Deletions cut 0 bases from V and 2 bases from J, with 8 bases between. The CDR3 is 15 amino acids. Germline CDR1 SGHAT, CDR2 FQNNGV. The CDR3 DNA reads as TGTGCCAGCAGCTTAGATTCACAGACCTACAATGAGCAGTTCTTC. This codes for CASSLDSQTYNEQFF.

This rearrangement joins TRBV12-3 or TRBV12-4 to TRBJ2-3, with 8 bases identical to TRBD2. The CDR3 runs 16 residues. The trim removed 7 bases at V and 2 bases at J, leaving 11 bases unmatched. CDR3 residues: CASMRPGLEDTDTQYF. CDR3 nucleotides: TGTGCCAGCATGAGGCCGGGACTAGAGGACACAGATACGCAGTATTTT.

The rearrangement links TRBV7-2 to TRBJ1-2; possible D gene TRBD1, 6 bases. Germline values: CDR1 SGHTA, CDR2 FQGNSA. CDR3 length: 15 residues. Trimming cost V 5 bases and J 3 bases, with 16 bases left between them. The CDR3, as DNA: TGTGCCAGCAGCCCAAACCTCTCAGGGGACTATGGCTACACCTTC. It is translated as CASSPNLSGDYGYTF.

This clonotype was observed a handful of times. This chain uses TRBV6-5 with TRBJ2-7; D gene uncertain. The CDR3 is made up of 13 amino acids. Germline CDR1 is MNHEY and CDR2 is SVGAGI. The V end lost 3 bases, the J end lost 5 bases, and 11 bases lay between the germline ends. In DNA form, the CDR3 reads TGTGCCAGCAGTTATAAGGCGGTCGACGAGCAGTACTTC. It specifies CASSYKAVDEQYF.

The chain links TRBV7-9 to TRBJ1-1; D gene ambiguous. Trimming took off 0 bases at V and 4 bases at J, with 12 bases between the two ends. There are 15 residues in the CDR3. In germline, CDR1 is SEHNR, CDR2 FQNEAQ (reference sequence). CDR3 sequence: CASSLASGQLTEAFF. DNA of the CDR3: TGTGCCAGCAGCTTAGCGAGCGGTCAACTCACTGAAGCTTTCTTT.

The genes are TRBV5-1 and TRBJ2-5; D is unclear. V lost 6 bases and J lost 5, with 17 bases in between. Germline assignment: CDR1 SGHRS and CDR2 YFSETQ. The length of the CDR3 is 14 residues. The CDR3 sequence is CASTPNSYQETQYF. Here the CDR3 DNA reads TGCGCCAGCACTCCTAACAGCTATCAGGAGACCCAGTACTTC.

This clonotype has only a few counts. The chain is built from TRBV18 and TRBJ2-3; D remains ambiguous. With 3 bases removed from V and 3 bases from J, the gap between germline ends came to 10 bases. Germline values: CDR1 KGHSH, CDR2 LQKENI. The length of the CDR3 is 14 residues. CDR3 sequence reads: CASSPARSTDTQYF. The CDR3 DNA reads TGTGCCAGCTCACCGGCTAGGAGTACAGATACGCAGTATTTT.